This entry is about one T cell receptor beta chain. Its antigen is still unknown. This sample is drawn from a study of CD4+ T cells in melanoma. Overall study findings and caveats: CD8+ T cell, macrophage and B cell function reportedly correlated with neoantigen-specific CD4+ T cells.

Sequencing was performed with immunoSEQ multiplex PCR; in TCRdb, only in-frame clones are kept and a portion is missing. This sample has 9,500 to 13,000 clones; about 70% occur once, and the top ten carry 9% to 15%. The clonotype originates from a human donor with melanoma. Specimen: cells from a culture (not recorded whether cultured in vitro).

CDR3 in amino acids: CASSSPRKSPGGNTIYF. The CDR3 DNA reads as TGTGCCAGCAGCTCCCCCAGGAAGAGCCCGGGTGGAAACACCATATATTTT. The chain links TRBV7-9 to TRBJ1-3, with D hard to call. Germline CDR1 SEHNR, CDR2 FQNEAQ (reference sequence). V shed 4 bases and J shed 3 bases, with 19 bases lying between them. The CDR3 extends over 17 amino acids.